This entry concerns a single T cell receptor (beta chain). This sample was taken from a study of blood T cell repertoires in COVID-19. Study overall: PBMCs, B-cell-depleted T cells, or T cells provided the cDNA or gDNA that made up the material.

CDR1 LGHDT and CDR2 YNNKEL come from the germline V gene (reference sequence). Trimming shortened V by 1 base and J by 15 bases, and 13 bases separated the two germline ends. The CDR3 spans 12 residues. As originally analysed: It was from reference gene primer amplification that nucleated cell counts were estimated. Sequencing was performed with immunoSEQ multiplex PCR; in TCRdb, only in-frame clones are kept and a portion is missing. The DNA was the basis for D and trimming; V, J and clone size are from that table. The table records 250,000 to 300,000 clones, approximately 91% of them present only once.

Material: peripheral blood. This TCR came from a man aged 45-65 years with acute or convalescent COVID-19. The chain carries TRBV3-1 (or the pseudogene TRBV3-2) and TRBJ1-3; TRBD1 might be the D (6 bases). The CDR3 loop is CASSQGALGQYF. CDR3 in DNA: TGTGCCAGCAGCCAAGGGGCCTTGGGACAATATTTT.